The 18 T cell receptor beta chains below were found in one sample sequenced in a study of T cells in tumors after PD-1 blockade. Only in-frame clones appear in the TCRdb table, and some are missing; sequencing was by immunoSEQ multiplex PCR. The sample lists some 7,200 clones, 69% occurring once. This specimen consisted of tumor tissue, obtained after anti-PD-1 treatment. Source of these receptors: a human donor with basal cell carcinoma.

This clone was detected a few times. CDR3 sequence (DNA): TGTGCCAGCAGCTTGGGTGTAGATGGCTACACCTTC. Encoded protein: CASSLGVDGYTF. V is TRBV5-4 and J is TRBJ1-2; no clear D gene. The CDR3 has 12 amino acids. Germline CDR1 SGHNT, CDR2 YYREEE (reference sequence). V dropped 0 bases and J dropped 6 bases, with 6 bases sitting between them.

The chain is built from TRBV6-5 and TRBJ2-1; D possibly uses TRBD1 or TRBD2 (5 bases each). CDR1 is MNHEY and CDR2 is SVGAGI in the germline V gene. This CDR3 region has 14 residues. V lost 5 bases and J 6 bases, leaving 14 bases between the germline ends. The CDR3 loop is CASSQRAGLNEQFF. The DNA for the CDR3 is TGTGCCAGCAGTCAGAGGGCAGGGCTCAATGAGCAGTTCTTC.

The rearrangement uses TRBV5-5 and TRBJ2-3, with D uncertain. The length of the CDR3 is 13 residues. V was shortened by 3 bases and J by 2 bases, with 7 bases between the two germline ends. Per germline, CDR1 SGHKS and CDR2 YYEKEE (reference sequence). CDR3 protein: CASSYGFTDTQYF. CDR3 bases: TGTGCCAGCAGCTATGGGTTCACAGATACGCAGTATTTT. Full variable domain (outside the CDR3, taken from reference TRBV5-5 and TRBJ2-3): DAGVTQSPTHLIKTRGQQVTLRCSPISGHKSVSWYQQVLGQGPQFIFQYYEKEERGRGNFPDRFSARQFPNYSSELNVNALLLGDSALYLCASSYGFTDTQYFGPGTRLTVL.

The chain joins TRBV9 to TRBJ2-3; D is uncertain. Trimming shortened V by 0 bases and J by 5 bases, and 10 bases separated the two germline ends. This CDR3 spans 14 amino acids. Per germline, CDR1 SGDLS and CDR2 YYNGEE. CDR3 loop: CASSVVGPGDTQYF. In nucleotides, the CDR3 is TGTGCCAGCAGCGTAGTAGGGCCCGGAGATACGCAGTATTTT. The variable domain in full, with the rest retrieved from reference TRBV9 and TRBJ2-3, is DSGVTQTPKHLITATGQRVTLRCSPRSGDLSVYWYQQSLDQGLQFLIQYYNGEERAKGNILERFSAQQFPDLHSELNLSSLELGDSALYFCASSVVGPGDTQYFGPGTRLTVL.

J is TRBJ2-2 and V is TRBV5-6, with D perhaps matching TRBD2 (6 bases). Germline V lookup: CDR1 SGHDT, CDR2 YYEEEE. The CDR3 loop spans 15 amino acids. The V and J ends lost 4 bases and 3 bases respectively, with 13 bases between them. This CDR3 reads CASSPPRGYTGELFF. CDR3 nucleotides: TGTGCCAGCAGCCCGCCCCGGGGGTACACCGGGGAGCTGTTTTTT.

V is TRBV5-1 and J is TRBJ1-2, with no clear D. The CDR3 loop spans 14 amino acids. The ends were cut back, 0 bases at V and 8 bases at J, with 14 bases in the middle. CDR1 and CDR2 from the germline V gene are SGHRS and YFSETQ. CDR3 in DNA: TGCGCCAGCAGCTTGGCGCGGCTCGAAGGGGGCTACACCTTC. Translated, it gives CASSLARLEGGYTF.

The rearrangement uses TRBV10-3 and TRBJ2-1; a weak D match, TRBD2 (6 bases). This CDR3 comprises 14 residues. Germline CDR1 ENHRY, CDR2 SYGVKD. Trimming cost V 7 bases and J 1 base, with 11 bases left between them. Here the CDR3 DNA reads TGTGCCATCACTACTAGCCCATCCTACAATGAGCAGTTCTTC. Translation gives CAITTSPSYNEQFF.

The rearrangement joins TRBV7-2 to TRBJ1-5; D is ambiguous. V was shortened by 2 bases and J by 3 bases, with 5 bases between the two germline ends. This CDR3 has 13 residues. Germline CDR1 SGHTA, CDR2 FQGNSA. CDR3 sequence (DNA): TGTGCCAGCAGCTTATACCACAATCAGCCCCAGCATTTT. Protein: CASSLYHNQPQHF.

This clone was detected only a few times. The rearrangement joins TRBV13 to TRBJ2-3, with D unresolved. The CDR3 runs 15 residues. Trimming shortened V by 5 bases and J by 3 bases, and 15 bases separated the two germline ends. Germline V gives CDR1 PRHDT, CDR2 FYEKMQ (reference sequence). The DNA of the CDR3 is TGTGCCAGCAGCGGAGAGAGGTCGATGACAGATACGCAGTATTTT. This sequence encodes CASSGERSMTDTQYF.

This sequence joins TRBV24-1 and TRBJ2-2; D may be TRBD2 (5 bases). CDR1 is KGHDR, CDR2 SFDVKD, per germline. Deletions cut 11 bases from V and 1 base from J, with 16 bases between. The CDR3 sequence is 15 residues long. CDR3 loop: CAISSGSMNTGELFF. The CDR3 region has the DNA TGTGCCATAAGTTCGGGATCAATGAACACCGGGGAGCTGTTTTTT.

The chain combines TRBV19 with TRBJ1-2; no reliable D call. This CDR3 comprises 16 residues. The germline CDR1 and CDR2 sequences are LNHDA and SQIVND (reference sequence). V lost 3 bases and J 2 bases, leaving 16 bases between the germline ends. CDR3 sequence reads: CASSIASAGLNYGYTF. Written as DNA, the CDR3 is TGTGCCAGTAGTATTGCATCGGCAGGACTGAACTATGGCTACACCTTC.

The chain carries TRBV4-2 and TRBJ1-5, with 10 bases identical to TRBD1. V trimming: 4 bases; J trimming: 1 base; junction bases outside the gene matches: 10. This CDR3 is built from 18 residues. The V gene's germline CDR1 is LGHNA and CDR2 YNFKEQ. CDR3 coding DNA: TGTGCCAGCAGCCTAGGGACAGGGGCACAACTAAGCAATCAGCCCCAGCATTTT. It is translated as CASSLGTGAQLSNQPQHF.

This chain uses TRBV19 with TRBJ1-5, with D possibly matching TRBD1 (6 bases). The CDR3 has 14 residues. V was clipped by 6 bases and J by 3 bases, with 12 bases between them. Germline assignment: CDR1 LNHDA and CDR2 SQIVND (reference sequence). CDR3 in amino acids: CASRGQSPNQPQHF. The CDR3 nucleotides read TGTGCCAGTAGGGGACAATCTCCCAATCAGCCCCAGCATTTT.

The chain links TRBV11-3 to TRBJ2-3; D is ambiguous. Trimming took 5 bases from V and 2 from J, leaving 8 bases between them. The CDR3 is 13 residues long. CDR1 and CDR2 from the germline V gene are SGHNT and YENEEA. In DNA form, the CDR3 reads TGTGCCAGCAGCCCAGGACCCACAGATACGCAGTATTTT. It encodes CASSPGPTDTQYF.

This clone was seen a handful of times. The CDR3 here is CASSQSWQGKVYNEQFF. In DNA form, the CDR3 reads TGTGCCAGCAGCCAATCGTGGCAGGGGAAGGTATACAATGAGCAGTTCTTC. This rearrangement joins TRBV16 to TRBJ2-1; the D gene is possibly TRBD1 (6 bases). V was pared by 0 bases and J by 4 bases, with 16 bases between. Germline CDR1 reads KGHSY; CDR2 reads FQNENV. The CDR3 spans 17 residues.

This clone has just one count. The genes are TRBV10-3 and TRBJ1-2; the D is unclear. The CDR3 has 15 residues. Germline-derived CDR1 and CDR2 are ENHRY and SYGVKD. The V gene lost 10 bases and the J gene lost 4 bases, with 22 bases spanning the gap. The CDR3 protein is CATIDSLRTGYGYTF. The CDR3 bases are TGTGCCACCATCGATAGCCTCAGGACCGGCTATGGCTACACCTTC.

This clone came up a few times. V is TRBV7-2 and J is TRBJ1-6; D unresolved. The germline CDR1 and CDR2 sequences are SGHTA and FQGNSA. The CDR3 length is 14 residues. The V end was cut by 10 bases, the J end by 10 bases, with 20 bases between. The CDR3 sequence: CATRPEGRASPLHF. CDR3 coding DNA: TGTGCCACCCGGCCCGAAGGGAGGGCCTCACCCCTCCACTTT. The full variable domain, its missing parts supplied by reference TRBV7-2 and TRBJ1-6, is GAGVSQSPSNKVTEKGKDVELRCDPISGHTALYWYRQSLGQGLEFLIYFQGNSAPDKSGLPSDRFSAERTGGSVSTLTIQRTQQEDSAVYLCATRPEGRASPLHFGNGTRLTVT.

In this sample, this clone turned up once. CDR3 in DNA: TGTGCCAGCAGCCAAGATAGCGGGGGCTCCTACAATGAGCAGTTCTTC. Residues: CASSQDSGGSYNEQFF. V gene TRBV4-2 combines with J gene TRBJ2-1, with 9 bases fitting TRBD2. Germline values: CDR1 LGHNA, CDR2 YNFKEQ. This CDR3 has 16 amino acids. J gave up 0 bases and V 0 bases, and 0 bases lay outside the gene matches.